The 15 T cell receptor beta chains below were found in one sample sequenced in a study of tumor and adjacent non-tumor tissue in lung cancer. This sample's RNA came from whole unsorted tissue. This non-tumor lung sample came from over 3 cm beyond the tumor edge. A modified ARM-PCR protocol with three rounds of nested PCR amplified TCRbeta. TCRdb fed the multiplex PCR reads into MiXCR, producing one record per CDR3 protein. The top ten clones hold under 20% of a sample with around 99,000 distinct CDR3 sequences, around 57% of them seen once. The sample taken for sequencing was distant non-tumor lung tissue. The receptors originated from a man aged 55 to 70 with non-small cell lung cancer.

The chain combines TRBV20-1 with TRBJ1-1; D ambiguous. The CDR3 has 16 residues. Germline assignment: CDR1 DFQATT and CDR2 SNEGSKA (reference sequence). The V gene lost 4 bases and the J gene lost 5 bases, with 23 bases spanning the gap. CDR3 coding DNA: TGCAGTGCTATTGAACGACACCGCCCGACCCGGACTGAAGCTTTCTTT. Translating gives CSAIERHRPTRTEAFF.

This clonotype has at least ten counts. The chain employs TRBV4-3 and TRBJ2-5; 14 nucleotides align to TRBD2. Germline loops: CDR1 LGHNA, CDR2 YSLEER. J gave up 5 bases and V 0 bases, and 14 bases lay outside the gene matches. The CDR3 length is 20 residues. The DNA for the CDR3 is TGCGCCAGCAGCCAAGATTGGAGGACTAGCGGGAGGATAACCATCGAGACCCAGTACTTC. This translates into CASSQDWRTSGRITIETQYF.

This clonotype was detected many times. V is TRBV29-1 and J is TRBJ1-1, with no clear D. The germline V gene encodes CDR1 SQVTM and CDR2 ANQGSEA. CDR3 length: 13 amino acids. Trimming took off 4 bases at V and 5 bases at J, with 14 bases between the two ends. The CDR3 DNA reads TGCAGCGTTGCGGAAGGAAGAGAGACTGAAGCTTTCTTT. Translating it yields CSVAEGRETEAFF.

About this clonotype itself: This may be a read error, as it is one base from a much larger clone. The CDR3 sequence: CVSSPVRGSYNEQFF. The CDR3 nucleotides read TGTGTCAGCAGCCCCGTCAGGGGCTCCTACAATGAGCAGTTCTTC. The rearrangement links TRBV5-4 to TRBJ2-1, with a tentative D call TRBD1 (6 bases). CDR3 length: 15 residues. Germline values: CDR1 SGHNT, CDR2 YYREEE (reference sequence).

V gene TRBV6-6 combines with J gene TRBJ2-7, with D possibly matching TRBD1 (6 bases). Looked up from germline, CDR1 is MNHNY and CDR2 is SVGAGI (reference sequence). The CDR3 length is 13 residues. CDR3 nucleotide sequence: TGTACCGGAAGTAATACAGGGTCTTGGGAGCAGTACTTC. It yields the protein CTGSNTGSWEQYF.

To note about this clonotype: The CDR3 does not close with the conserved phenylalanine or tryptophan, likely indicating a read error. This chain uses TRBV29-1 with TRBJ1-2; D not certain. CDR1 is SQVTM and CDR2 is ANQGSEA in the germline V gene. V lost 5 bases and J lost 6, with 13 bases in between. The CDR3 is 12 amino acids. CDR3 bases: TGCAGCGTTAGATCGGAATCTGATGGCTACACCCTC. This codes for CSVRSESDGYTL.

A word on this clonotype: A clone one base away is much larger, so this may be a read error. V and J are TRBV28 and TRBJ2-2; 7 bases are shared with TRBD2. In germline, CDR1 is MDHEN, CDR2 SYDVKM. Losses at the gene ends were 8 bases for V and 0 bases for J; bases not matched to a gene: 9. CDR3 size: 16 residues. The CDR3: CASGTSEFSNTGELFF. The DNA of the CDR3 is TGTGCCAGCGGAACTAGCGAGTTTTCGAACACCGGGGAGCTGTTTTTT. Full variable domain (remainder filled in from reference TRBV28 and TRBJ2-2): DVKVTQSSRYLVKRTGEKVFLECVQDMDHENMFWYRQDPGLGLRLIYFSYDVKMKEKGDIPEGYSVSREKKERFSLILESASTNQTSMYLCASGTSEFSNTGELFFGEGSRLTVL.

This sequence joins TRBV6-4 and TRBJ2-3; D possibly corresponds to TRBD1 (6 bases). V lost 2 bases, J lost 2 bases, and 14 bases lay in between. The CDR3 has 16 amino acids. Germline values: CDR1 MRHNA, CDR2 SNTAGT. CDR3 nucleotide sequence: TGTGCCAGCAGTGACACTCTAGCAGGGGACACAGATACGCAGTATTTT. Protein sequence: CASSDTLAGDTDTQYF.

The V call is TRBV29-1, the J call TRBJ1-2; TRBD1 is a possible D gene (5 bases). The CDR3 has 15 residues. Germline CDR1 reads SQVTM; CDR2 reads ANQGSEA. The V end lost 5 bases, the J end lost 4 bases, and 20 bases lay between the germline ends. The CDR3: CSVKLGTAGPYGYTF. In DNA, the CDR3 is TGCAGCGTTAAGCTCGGGACGGCAGGTCCCTATGGCTACACCTTC.

Points on this clonotype: Lacking the conserved final phenylalanine or tryptophan, this CDR3 likely reflects a read error. It is unclear where the CDR3 begins or ends on the DNA, so no DNA is shown, and the CDR3 is as TCRdb lists it. This rearrangement joins TRBV11-2 to TRBJ2-2; the table's TRBD2 call for D was not verified on the DNA. From its first to its last residue, the CDR3 has 18 amino acids. The germline gives CDR1 SGHAT, CDR2 FQNNGV. The CDR3 sequence: CASSPGLAGATNTGELSL.

In this sample, this clonotype turned up many times. V gene TRBV5-4 combines with J gene TRBJ2-1, with D unclear. V dropped 4 bases and J dropped 5 bases, with 13 bases sitting between them. Per germline, CDR1 SGHNT and CDR2 YYREEE (reference sequence). The CDR3 totals 14 residues. This CDR3 is CASSPRLDHNEQFF. CDR3 DNA sequence: TGTGCCAGCAGCCCAAGACTGGATCACAATGAGCAGTTCTTC.

In this sample, this clonotype turned up once. Mismatch with germline at one junction end may stem from a read error. The genes are TRBV6-2 or TRBV6-3 and TRBJ2-1; TRBD2 matches 7 bases. Germline V lookup: CDR1 MNHEY, CDR2 SVGEGT. The CDR3 consists of 16 residues. The CDR3: CASNQTSHRSYNEQFF. CDR3 coding DNA: TGTGCTAGCAACCAGACTAGCCATAGGTCCTACAATGAGCAGTTCTTC.

The rearrangement joins TRBV29-1 to TRBJ2-3, with 10 bases aligning to TRBD2. Per germline, CDR1 SQVTM and CDR2 ANQGSEA. The CDR3 sequence is 15 residues long. After removal of 7 bases from V and 6 bases from J, the junction contained 13 bases not matched to a gene. The CDR3 region is CSGDPSLAGADTQYF. In DNA form, the CDR3 reads TGCAGCGGTGACCCGAGTCTAGCGGGAGCGGATACGCAGTATTTT.

This clonotype showed up just a few times. The V and J genes are TRBV18 and TRBJ2-1; 14 nucleotides match TRBD2. V shed 7 bases and J 7 bases; nucleotides not matched to a gene: 6. Germline V lookup: CDR1 KGHSH, CDR2 LQKENI. This CDR3 has 15 residues. The CDR3, as DNA: TGTGCCAGCTTCGGACTAGCGGGAGGTTATAATGAGCAGTTCTTC. Amino acids: CASFGLAGGYNEQFF.

This clonotype was counted between two and nine times. V usage is TRBV11-3 and J usage is TRBJ2-2, with D tentatively TRBD1 (6 bases). V lost 7 bases to trimming and J lost 4 bases, with 16 bases between them. CDR1 SGHNT and CDR2 YENEEA come from the germline V gene. The CDR3 is made up of 15 amino acids. The CDR3 DNA follows: TGTGCCAGCATCCCGACGACAGGTAGCACCGGGGAGCTGTTTTTT. It yields the protein CASIPTTGSTGELFF.